A single T cell receptor (beta chain) is shown here with its context. Its antigen remains unidentified. This sample is drawn from a study of pediatric ulcerative colitis. Study-wide results and limits: Blood-rectal clonal overlap within each person was significantly higher in ulcerative colitis patients than controls.

The rectum was sampled with one to two pinch biopsies at colonoscopy. The germline V gene encodes CDR1 GTSNPN and CDR2 SVGIG (reference sequence). The CDR3 has 11 residues. Trimming pared 2 bases from V and 4 bases from J, leaving 5 bases between. Sequencing was at survey level. Produced via immunoSEQ multiplex PCR; TCRdb's table is partial and in-frame only. Of approximately 40,000 clones listed, around 75% are singletons. The source of this sequence is a boy younger than 18 with severe ulcerative colitis. Sequenced input: gut tissue. This chain connects TRBV30 to TRBJ1-1; no firm D call. The CDR3 loop reads CAWSTATEAFF. CDR3 bases: TGTGCCTGGAGTACAGCCACTGAAGCTTTCTTT.